Listed below are T cell receptor beta chains from one sample, sequenced in a study of beta chain features in type 1 diabetes. Profiling relied on immunoSEQ multiplex PCR, and the TCRdb table lists in-frame clones only, not all of them. The sample consists of hundreds of thousands of clones, 15% to 19% of them appearing once. The sequencing input was naive CD4+ T cells from blood. The receptor set was obtained from a man aged 18 to 29 in good health. Both conserved end residues are part of each CDR3. Fields, in order: V gene, CDR3 length, D gene, clone size, J gene, CDR3 DNA, CDR3 protein. The D gene is left open where the match is weak. Clone size is given for some rows only: seen once, a few or many times, or a class if the clone is expanded.

TRBV6-1,14,.,.,TRBJ2-2,TGTGCCAGCAGTGATCAGGACGGGCGCGGGGAGCTGTTTTTT,CASSDQDGRGELFF
TRBV20-1,10,.,few,TRBJ1-1,TGCAGTGCTAGGCCTTTAGAAGCTTTCTTT,CSARPLEAFF
TRBV29-1,14,TRBD1,few,TRBJ1-1,TGCAGCGTTGATCTGACAGGGACGAACACTGAAGCTTTCTTT,CSVDLTGTNTEAFF
TRBV6-5,14,TRBD1,few,TRBJ1-1,TGTGCCAGCAGTTACTCCCAGGGGGGCACTGAAGCTTTCTTT,CASSYSQGGTEAFF
TRBV28,12,.,.,TRBJ2-4,TGTGCCAGCAGCCCTGTCGGAGCCATTCAGTACTTC,CASSPVGAIQYF
TRBV30,15,.,few,TRBJ1-5,TGTGCCTGGACCAACCAGGGGATGTACAATCAGCCCCAGCATTTT,CAWTNQGMYNQPQHF
TRBV7-2,17,.,.,TRBJ1-3,TGTGCCAGCAGCTTAGTTGGGGGAGGAAGCTCTGGAAACACCATATATTTT,CASSLVGGGSSGNTIYF
TRBV10-2,16,.,few,TRBJ2-3,TGCGCCAGCAGGGACCGACGGTTGTCGGATGTTGATACGCAGTATTTT,CASRDRRLSDVDTQYF
TRBV2,14,.,few,TRBJ2-7,TGTGCCAGCGGCAAGTTCGAGTTTCCTACGGTGCAGTACTTC,CASGKFEFPTVQYF
TRBV28,16,TRBD1,.,TRBJ1-1,TGTGCCAGCAACCCTGATAAGGGACAGGTGAACACTGAAGCTTTCTTT,CASNPDKGQVNTEAFF
TRBV14,20,TRBD2,.,TRBJ2-1,TGTGCCAGCAGCCCTGGGGTGGGTACTAGCGGGAGGAGATCCTACAATGAGCAGTTCTTC,CASSPGVGTSGRRSYNEQFF
TRBV7-2,14,TRBD1,few,TRBJ2-1,TGTGCCAGCAGCGCACAACAGGGGGACAATGAGCAGTTCTTC,CASSAQQGDNEQFF
TRBV7-2,14,TRBD1,once,TRBJ2-7,TGTGCCAGCAGCTCATCCGGGACAGGAATCAAACAGTACTTC,CASSSSGTGIKQYF
TRBV7-9,15,TRBD1,.,TRBJ2-2,TGTGCCAGCAGCTTAGAGGGGGCGCCCACCGGGGAGCTGTTTTTT,CASSLEGAPTGELFF
TRBV14,13,TRBD1,few,TRBJ1-1,TGTGCCAGCAGGGTAACAGGGGTAACTGAAGCTTTCTTT,CASRVTGVTEAFF
TRBV18,18,TRBD1,.,TRBJ2-3,TGTGCCAGCTCACTATGGGACAGGGGGCCCTCGGGCACAGATACGCAGTATTTT,CASSLWDRGPSGTDTQYF
TRBV28,16,TRBD1,few,TRBJ2-2,TGTGCCAGCAGTGCACCGGGACAGGGCATCACCGGGGAGCTGTTTTTT,CASSAPGQGITGELFF
TRBV7-8,17,.,few,TRBJ1-5,TGTGCCAGCAGCTTAGCTGTACCTGGACGAAGCAATCAGCCCCAGCATTTT,CASSLAVPGRSNQPQHF
TRBV5-1,14,TRBD1,few,TRBJ1-4,TGCGCCAGCAGTATCGCCGGGACAGAGAAAAAACTGTTTTTT,CASSIAGTEKKLFF
TRBV9,14,.,.,TRBJ1-5,TGTGCCAGCAGCCCCGGGACGGACAATCAGCCCCAGCATTTT,CASSPGTDNQPQHF
TRBV6-5,16,.,few,TRBJ1-2,TGTGCCAGCAGTTACTCGTGGCAGTACTCCGCTTATGGCTACACCTTC,CASSYSWQYSAYGYTF
TRBV18,14,.,few,TRBJ2-5,TGTGCCAGCTCACCTAGGGTTGGCCAAGAGACCCAGTACTTC,CASSPRVGQETQYF
TRBV6-5,13,.,.,TRBJ2-4,TGTGCCAGCAGTGAAGCCCCGCTGTCCCAGTGGTACTTC,CASSEAPLSQWYF
TRBV14,16,TRBD1,few,TRBJ1-4,TGTGCCAGCAGCCAAGATCTGGGGACAGGGGGATTCAAACTGTTTTTT,CASSQDLGTGGFKLFF
TRBV28,15,TRBD1,.,TRBJ1-2,TGTGCCAGCAGTTTATGGGACAGGGGGATCTATGGCTACACCTTC,CASSLWDRGIYGYTF
TRBV7-9,14,.,.,TRBJ2-7,TGTGCCAGCAGCACGTGGGACGGCATCTACGAGCAGTACTTC,CASSTWDGIYEQYF
TRBV28,10,.,.,TRBJ2-1,TGTGCCAGCGGCCGGTATGAGCAGTTCTTC,CASGRYEQFF
TRBV11-2,19,TRBD2,few,TRBJ2-1,TGTGCCAGCAGCCTGGGACTAGCGGGAGGCACCCTCGACTACAATGAGCAGTTCTTC,CASSLGLAGGTLDYNEQFF